This TCR beta chain is drawn from a study of blood T cell repertoires in COVID-19. Overall study context: Whether acute or convalescent, the COVID-19 samples came from the United States, Italy and Spain. From T cells, B-cell-depleted T cells, or PBMCs came the material, which was cDNA or gDNA.

Original analysis: From reference gene primer amplification, estimates of nucleated cell counts were derived. The protocol was immunoSEQ multiplex PCR, while the TCRdb copy is restricted to in-frame clones and leaves out a portion. V and J calls and clone size are given by that table; D and trimming were obtained from the DNA. The profile shows approximately 230,000 clones, about 85% of them singletons. After removal of 5 bases from V and 8 bases from J, the junction contained 4 bases not matched to a gene. There are 13 residues in the CDR3. Germline lookup yields CDR1 SGHTA and CDR2 FQGNSA. This sequence was found in a man between 18 and 35 years old with active or convalescent COVID-19. The rearrangement links TRBV7-2 to TRBJ1-1; 11 nucleotides align to TRBD1. Sequenced: peripheral blood. CDR3 sequence (DNA): TGTGCCAGCAGCATGGACAGGGGGCAAGAAGCTTTCTTT. It translates to CASSMDRGQEAFF.